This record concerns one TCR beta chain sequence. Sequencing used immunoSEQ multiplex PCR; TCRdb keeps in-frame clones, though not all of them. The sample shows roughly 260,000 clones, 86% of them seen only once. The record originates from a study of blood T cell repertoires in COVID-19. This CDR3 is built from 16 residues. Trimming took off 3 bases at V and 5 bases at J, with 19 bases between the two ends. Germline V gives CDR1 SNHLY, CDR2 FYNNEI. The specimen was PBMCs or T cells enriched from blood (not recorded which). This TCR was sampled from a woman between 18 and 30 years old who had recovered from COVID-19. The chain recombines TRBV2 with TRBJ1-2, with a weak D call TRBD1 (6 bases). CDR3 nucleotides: TGTGCCAGCAGTGAGTCAATATACAGGGTCGTATATGGCTACACCTTC. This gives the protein CASSESIYRVVYGYTF. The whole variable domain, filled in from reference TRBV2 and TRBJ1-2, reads EPEVTQTPSHQVTQMGQEVILRCVPISNHLYFYWYRQILGQKVEFLVSFYNNEISEKSEIFDDQFSVERPDGSNFTLKIRSTKLEDSAMYFCASSESIYRVVYGYTFGSGTRLTVV.